This T cell receptor beta chain was recorded in a study of blood T cell repertoires in COVID-19. Produced via immunoSEQ multiplex PCR; TCRdb's table is partial and in-frame only. The sample comprises 15,000 to 20,000 clones, approximately 80% of which are singletons, and less than 25% rests with the top ten. CDR1 LNHDA and CDR2 SQIVND come from the germline V gene (reference sequence). This CDR3 spans 12 amino acids. Trimming left V 8 bases short and J 4 bases short, with 11 bases between. V is TRBV19 and J is TRBJ1-2, with D possibly matching TRBD1 (6 bases). What was sequenced was peripheral blood. The origin of this receptor is a man aged 55 to 69 with active or convalescent COVID-19. CDR3 in DNA: TGTGCCAGTCCGGACAGCATCTATGGCTACACCTTC. It is translated as CASPDSIYGYTF.